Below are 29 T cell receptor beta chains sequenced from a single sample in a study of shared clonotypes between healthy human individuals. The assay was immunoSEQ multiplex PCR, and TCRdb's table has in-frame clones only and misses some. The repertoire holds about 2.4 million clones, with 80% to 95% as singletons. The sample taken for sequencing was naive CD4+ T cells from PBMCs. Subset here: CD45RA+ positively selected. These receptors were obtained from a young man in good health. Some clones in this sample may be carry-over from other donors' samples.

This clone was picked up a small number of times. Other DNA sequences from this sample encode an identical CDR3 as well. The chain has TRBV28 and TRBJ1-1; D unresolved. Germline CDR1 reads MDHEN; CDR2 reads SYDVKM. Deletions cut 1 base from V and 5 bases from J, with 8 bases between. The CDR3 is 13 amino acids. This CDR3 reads CASSLSPGTEAFF. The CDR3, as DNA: TGTGCCAGCAGTTTATCCCCGGGGACTGAAGCTTTCTTT.

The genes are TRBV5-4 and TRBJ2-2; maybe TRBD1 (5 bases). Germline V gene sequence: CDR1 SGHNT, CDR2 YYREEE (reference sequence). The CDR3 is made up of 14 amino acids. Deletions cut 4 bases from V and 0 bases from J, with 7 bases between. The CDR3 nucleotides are TGTGCCAGCAGCCAGGACACGAACACCGGGGAGCTGTTTTTT. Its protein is CASSQDTNTGELFF.

The CDR3 protein is CASRSRDRVSYNEQFF. DNA of the CDR3: TGTGCCAGCAGGAGTCGGGACAGGGTCTCCTACAATGAGCAGTTCTTC. V and J are TRBV28 and TRBJ2-1; 9 bases line up with TRBD1. V lost 6 bases, J lost 0 bases, and 6 bases stayed unmatched. The CDR3 is 16 amino acids. Germline CDR1 reads MDHEN; CDR2 reads SYDVKM.

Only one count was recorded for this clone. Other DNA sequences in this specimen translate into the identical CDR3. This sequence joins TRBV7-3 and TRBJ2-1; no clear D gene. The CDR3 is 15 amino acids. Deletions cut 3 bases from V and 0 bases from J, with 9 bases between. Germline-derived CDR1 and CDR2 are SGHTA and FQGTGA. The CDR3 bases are TGTGCCAGCAGCTTGACTCTGAGCTCCTACAATGAGCAGTTCTTC. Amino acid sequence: CASSLTLSSYNEQFF.

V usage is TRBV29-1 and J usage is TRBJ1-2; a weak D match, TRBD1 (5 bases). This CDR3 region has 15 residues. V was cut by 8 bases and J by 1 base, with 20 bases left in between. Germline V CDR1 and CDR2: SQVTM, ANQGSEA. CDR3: CSSYPGGSINYGYTF. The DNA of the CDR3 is TGCAGCTCCTACCCGGGGGGGAGTATTAACTATGGCTACACCTTC.

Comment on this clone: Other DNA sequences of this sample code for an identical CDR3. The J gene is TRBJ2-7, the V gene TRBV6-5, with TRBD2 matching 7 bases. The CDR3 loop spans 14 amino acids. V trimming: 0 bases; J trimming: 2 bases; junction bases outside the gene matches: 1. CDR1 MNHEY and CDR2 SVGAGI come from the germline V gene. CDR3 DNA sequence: TGTGCCAGCAGTTACTCCCGGGGGGCCTACGAGCAGTACTTC. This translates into CASSYSRGAYEQYF.

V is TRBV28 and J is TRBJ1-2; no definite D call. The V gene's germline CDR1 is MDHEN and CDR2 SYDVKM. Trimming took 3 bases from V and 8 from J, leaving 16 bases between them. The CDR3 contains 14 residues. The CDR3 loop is CASSFGLTEEGYTF. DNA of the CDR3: TGTGCCAGCAGTTTTGGCTTAACGGAAGAGGGCTACACCTTC.

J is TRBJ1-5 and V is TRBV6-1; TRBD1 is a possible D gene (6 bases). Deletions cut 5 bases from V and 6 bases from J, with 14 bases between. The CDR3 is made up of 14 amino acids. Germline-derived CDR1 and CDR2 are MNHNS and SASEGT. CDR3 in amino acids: CASSPPPGAQPQHF. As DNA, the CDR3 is TGTGCCAGCAGTCCCCCCCCGGGGGCTCAGCCCCAGCATTTT.

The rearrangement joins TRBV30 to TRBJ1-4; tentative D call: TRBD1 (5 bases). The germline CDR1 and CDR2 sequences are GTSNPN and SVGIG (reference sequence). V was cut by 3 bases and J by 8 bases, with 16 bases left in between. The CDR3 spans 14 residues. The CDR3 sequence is CAWSIRTFGEKLFF. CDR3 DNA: TGTGCCTGGAGCATCCGGACATTCGGAGAAAAACTGTTTTTT.

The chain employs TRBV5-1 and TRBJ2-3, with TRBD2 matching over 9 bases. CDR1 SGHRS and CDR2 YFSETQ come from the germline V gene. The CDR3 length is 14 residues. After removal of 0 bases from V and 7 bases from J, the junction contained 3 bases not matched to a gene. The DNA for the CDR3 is TGCGCCAGCAGCTTGGAAGCGGGAGGTTATACGCAGTATTTT. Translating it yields CASSLEAGGYTQYF. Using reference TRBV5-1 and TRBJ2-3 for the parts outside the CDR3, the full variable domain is KAGVTQTPRYLIKTRGQQVTLSCSPISGHRSVSWYQQTPGQGLQFLFEYFSETQRNKGNFPGRFSGRQFSNSRSEMNVSTLELGDSALYLCASSLEAGGYTQYFGPGTRLTVL.

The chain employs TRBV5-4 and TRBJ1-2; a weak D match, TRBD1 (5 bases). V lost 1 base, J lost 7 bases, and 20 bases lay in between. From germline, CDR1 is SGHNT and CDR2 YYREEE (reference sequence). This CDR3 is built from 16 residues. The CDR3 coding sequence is TGTGCCAGCAGCTTGTCATTTGAGGCAGGGAAAGGTGGCTACACCTTC. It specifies CASSLSFEAGKGGYTF.

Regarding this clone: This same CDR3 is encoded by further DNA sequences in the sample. The CDR3 sequence is CASSTLGETQYF. CDR3 nucleotides: TGTGCCAGCTCGACGTTAGGGGAGACCCAGTACTTC. The chain recombines TRBV28 with TRBJ2-5, with unresolved D. V was shortened by 8 bases and J by 5 bases, with 12 bases between the two germline ends. In germline, CDR1 is MDHEN, CDR2 SYDVKM. The CDR3 length is 12 residues.

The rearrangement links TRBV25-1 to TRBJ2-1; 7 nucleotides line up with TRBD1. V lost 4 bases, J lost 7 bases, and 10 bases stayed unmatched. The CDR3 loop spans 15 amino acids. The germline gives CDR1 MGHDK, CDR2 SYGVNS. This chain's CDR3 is CASSVQPGGYNEQFF. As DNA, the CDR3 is TGTGCCAGCAGTGTTCAGCCAGGGGGTTATAATGAGCAGTTCTTC.

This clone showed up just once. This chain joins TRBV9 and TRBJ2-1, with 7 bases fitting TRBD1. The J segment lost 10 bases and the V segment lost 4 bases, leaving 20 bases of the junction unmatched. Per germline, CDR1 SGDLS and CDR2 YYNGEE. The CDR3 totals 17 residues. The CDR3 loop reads CASSPSTHATGTMEQFF. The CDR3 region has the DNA TGTGCCAGCAGCCCAAGTACCCATGCGACAGGGACGATGGAGCAGTTCTTC.

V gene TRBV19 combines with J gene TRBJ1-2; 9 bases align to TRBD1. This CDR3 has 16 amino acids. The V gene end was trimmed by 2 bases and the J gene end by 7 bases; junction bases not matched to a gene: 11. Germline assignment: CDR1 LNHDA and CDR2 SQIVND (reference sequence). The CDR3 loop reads CASSISWRDRARGYTF. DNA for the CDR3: TGTGCCAGTAGTATATCCTGGAGGGACAGGGCGCGTGGCTACACCTTC.

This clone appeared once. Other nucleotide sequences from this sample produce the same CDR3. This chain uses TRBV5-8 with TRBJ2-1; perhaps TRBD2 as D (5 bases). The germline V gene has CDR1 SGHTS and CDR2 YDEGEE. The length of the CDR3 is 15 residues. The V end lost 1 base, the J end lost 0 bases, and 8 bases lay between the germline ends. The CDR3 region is CASSLQGSSYNEQFF. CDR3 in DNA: TGTGCCAGCAGCTTGCAAGGGAGCTCCTACAATGAGCAGTTCTTC.

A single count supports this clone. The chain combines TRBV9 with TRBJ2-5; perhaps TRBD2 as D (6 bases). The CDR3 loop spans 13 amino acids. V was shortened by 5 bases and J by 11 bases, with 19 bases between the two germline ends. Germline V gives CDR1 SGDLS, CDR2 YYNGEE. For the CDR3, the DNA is TGTGCCAGCAGTCCGGGACTTACTACAGAGCAGTACTTC. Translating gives CASSPGLTTEQYF.

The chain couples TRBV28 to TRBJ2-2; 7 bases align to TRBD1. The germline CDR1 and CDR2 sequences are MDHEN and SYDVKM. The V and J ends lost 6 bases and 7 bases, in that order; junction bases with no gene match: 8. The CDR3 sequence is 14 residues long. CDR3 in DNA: TGTGCCAGCAGAACAGGGGCGCAAGTCGGGGAGCTGTTTTTT. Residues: CASRTGAQVGELFF.

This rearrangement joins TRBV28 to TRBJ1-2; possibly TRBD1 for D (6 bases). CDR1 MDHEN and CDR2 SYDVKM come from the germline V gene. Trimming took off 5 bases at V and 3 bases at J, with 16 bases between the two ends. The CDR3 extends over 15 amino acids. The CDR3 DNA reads TGTGCCAGCAGTGGGGGCGGGGCTCTGGACTATGGCTACACCTTC. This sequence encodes CASSGGGALDYGYTF.

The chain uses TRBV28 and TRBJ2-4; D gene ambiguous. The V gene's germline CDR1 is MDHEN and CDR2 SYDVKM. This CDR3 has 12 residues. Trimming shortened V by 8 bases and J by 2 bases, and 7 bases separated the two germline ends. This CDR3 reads CASRNTKNIQYF. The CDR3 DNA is TGTGCCAGCCGGAACACCAAAAACATTCAGTACTTC. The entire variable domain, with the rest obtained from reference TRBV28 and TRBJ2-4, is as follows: DVKVTQSSRYLVKRTGEKVFLECVQDMDHENMFWYRQDPGLGLRLIYFSYDVKMKEKGDIPEGYSVSREKKERFSLILESASTNQTSMYLCASRNTKNIQYFGAGTRLSVL.

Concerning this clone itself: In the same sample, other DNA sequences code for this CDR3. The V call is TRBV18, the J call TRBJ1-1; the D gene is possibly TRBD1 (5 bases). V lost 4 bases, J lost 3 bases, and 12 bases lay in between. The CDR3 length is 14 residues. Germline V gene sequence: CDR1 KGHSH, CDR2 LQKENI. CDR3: CASSRQGRDTEAFF. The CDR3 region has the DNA TGTGCCAGCTCACGGCAGGGAAGGGACACTGAAGCTTTCTTT.

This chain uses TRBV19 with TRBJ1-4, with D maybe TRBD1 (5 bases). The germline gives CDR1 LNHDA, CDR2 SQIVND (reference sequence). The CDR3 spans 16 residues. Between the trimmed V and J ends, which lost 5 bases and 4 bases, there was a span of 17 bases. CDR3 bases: TGTGCCAGTAGTCCTAACGACAGCAGACTTAATGAAAAACTGTTTTTT. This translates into CASSPNDSRLNEKLFF.

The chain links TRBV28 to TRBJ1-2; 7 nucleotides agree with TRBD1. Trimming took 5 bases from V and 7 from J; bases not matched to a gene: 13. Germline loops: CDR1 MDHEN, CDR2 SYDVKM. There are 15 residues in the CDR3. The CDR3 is CASSPQDRQIFGYTF. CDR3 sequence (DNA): TGTGCCAGCAGTCCTCAGGACAGGCAGATCTTTGGCTACACCTTC.

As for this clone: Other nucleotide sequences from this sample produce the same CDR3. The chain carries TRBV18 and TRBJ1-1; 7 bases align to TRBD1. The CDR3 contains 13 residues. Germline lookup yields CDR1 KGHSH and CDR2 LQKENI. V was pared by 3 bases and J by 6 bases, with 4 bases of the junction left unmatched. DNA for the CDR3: TGTGCCAGCTCACCGAGACAGGGCCCTGAAGCTTTCTTT. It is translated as CASSPRQGPEAFF.

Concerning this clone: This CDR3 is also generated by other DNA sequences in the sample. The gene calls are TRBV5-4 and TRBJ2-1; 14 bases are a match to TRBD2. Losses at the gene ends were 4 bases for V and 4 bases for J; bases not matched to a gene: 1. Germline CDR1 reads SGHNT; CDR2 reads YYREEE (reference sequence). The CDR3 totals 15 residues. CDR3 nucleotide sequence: TGTGCCAGCAGCGGGACTAGCGGGAGTTACAATGAGCAGTTCTTC. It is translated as CASSGTSGSYNEQFF.

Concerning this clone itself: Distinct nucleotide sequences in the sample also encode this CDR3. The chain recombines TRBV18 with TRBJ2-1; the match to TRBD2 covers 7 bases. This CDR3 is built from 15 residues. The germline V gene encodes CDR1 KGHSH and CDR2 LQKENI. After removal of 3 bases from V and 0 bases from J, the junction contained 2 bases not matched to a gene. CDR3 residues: CASSPGGSSYNEQFF. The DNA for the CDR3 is TGTGCCAGCTCACCCGGCGGGAGCTCCTACAATGAGCAGTTCTTC. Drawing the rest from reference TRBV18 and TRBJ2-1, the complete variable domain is NAGVMQNPRHLVRRRGQEARLRCSPMKGHSHVYWYRQLPEEGLKFMVYLQKENIIDESGMPKERFSAEFPKEGPSILRIQQVVRGDSAAYFCASSPGGSSYNEQFFGPGTRLTVL.

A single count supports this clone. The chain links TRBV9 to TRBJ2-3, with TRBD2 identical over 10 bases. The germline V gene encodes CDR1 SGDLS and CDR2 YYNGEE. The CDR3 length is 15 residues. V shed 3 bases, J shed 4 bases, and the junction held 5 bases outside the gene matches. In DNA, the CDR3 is TGTGCCAGCAGCGCTAGCGGGAGAGGCGCAGATACGCAGTATTTT. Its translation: CASSASGRGADTQYF.

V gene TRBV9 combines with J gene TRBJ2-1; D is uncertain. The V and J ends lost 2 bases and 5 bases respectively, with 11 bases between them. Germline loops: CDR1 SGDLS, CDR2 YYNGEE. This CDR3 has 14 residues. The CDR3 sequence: CASSVQTENNEQFF. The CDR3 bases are TGTGCCAGCAGCGTCCAGACCGAGAACAATGAGCAGTTCTTC.

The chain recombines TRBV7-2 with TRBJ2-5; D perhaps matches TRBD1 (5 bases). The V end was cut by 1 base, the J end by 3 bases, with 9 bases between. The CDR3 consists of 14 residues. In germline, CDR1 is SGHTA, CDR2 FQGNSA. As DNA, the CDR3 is TGTGCCAGCAGCTTAGGGGGCTGGGAAGAGACCCAGTACTTC. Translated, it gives CASSLGGWEETQYF.